These 20 T cell receptor beta chains came from one sample sequenced in a study of graft-versus-host responses after intestinal transplantation. Lymphocytes from graft epithelium and lamina propria were isolated. Data came from immunoSEQ multiplex PCR; TCRdb stores just in-frame clones and leaves some out. The data hold 15,000 to 20,000 clones, with about 80% observed a single time. The sequences come from ileum tissue, collected around 580 days after intestinal transplantation. The receptors derive from a human patient who received an intestinal transplant, so some T cells may come from the graft donor.

The rearrangement joins TRBV29-1 to TRBJ1-1; D remains unclear. Germline assignment: CDR1 SQVTM and CDR2 ANQGSEA. The CDR3 loop spans 12 amino acids. The ends were cut back, 5 bases at V and 5 bases at J, with 12 bases in the middle. CDR3 DNA sequence: TGCAGCGTTTCCCAGGTTAGGACTGAAGCTTTCTTT. Amino acid sequence: CSVSQVRTEAFF.

The rearrangement joins TRBV27 to TRBJ2-5, with TRBD2 matching 10 bases. The CDR3 is made up of 16 amino acids. Per germline, CDR1 MNHEY and CDR2 SMNVEV (reference sequence). After removal of 5 bases from V and 5 bases from J, the junction contained 11 bases not matched to a gene. The CDR3 sequence: CASSMSSGGIVETQYF. DNA for the CDR3: TGTGCCAGCAGTATGTCTAGCGGGGGTATTGTTGAGACCCAGTACTTC.

The chain carries TRBV5-4 and TRBJ2-5; the match to TRBD2 covers 8 bases. Germline trimming cut 1 base from V and 5 bases from J; bases unmatched to any gene: 16. Germline V gene lookup returns CDR1 SGHNT and CDR2 YYREEE (reference sequence). This CDR3 is built from 18 residues. The DNA for the CDR3 is TGTGCCAGCAGCTTGTTAGTGACGGCGGGGGGAGAATTGGAGACCCAGTACTTC. Residues: CASSLLVTAGGELETQYF.

This chain links TRBV6-1 with TRBJ2-7; a possible D gene is TRBD1 (5 bases). This CDR3 is built from 12 residues. The V gene's germline CDR1 is MNHNS and CDR2 SASEGT. V was shortened by 3 bases and J by 4 bases, with 7 bases between the two germline ends. The CDR3 loop is CASSDPGYEQYF. The CDR3, as DNA: TGTGCCAGCAGTGATCCAGGGTACGAGCAGTACTTC.

The chain joins TRBV29-1 to TRBJ2-5; 8 bases match TRBD2. The CDR3 has 13 amino acids. Looked up from germline, CDR1 is SQVTM and CDR2 is ANQGSEA. Germline trimming cut 6 bases from V and 4 bases from J; bases unmatched to any gene: 7. The CDR3 region is CSVTAGGPETQYF. CDR3 sequence (DNA): TGCAGCGTAACCGCGGGGGGCCCAGAGACCCAGTACTTC. The full variable domain, rest sourced from reference TRBV29-1 and TRBJ2-5, is SAVISQKPSRDICQRGTSLTIQCQVDSQVTMMFWYRQQPGQSLTLIATANQGSEATYESGFVIDKFPISRPNLTFSTLTVSNMSPEDSSIYLCSVTAGGPETQYFGPGTRLLVL.

The V call is TRBV10-2, the J call TRBJ1-5, with D hard to call. The CDR3 is made up of 14 amino acids. V was pared by 1 base and J by 1 base, with 5 bases between. Germline CDR1 is WSHSY and CDR2 is SAAADI. CDR3 DNA: TGCGCCAGCAGTGAGTTACGGAGCAATCAGCCCCAGCATTTT. It is translated as CASSELRSNQPQHF.

This clone came up a few times. V usage is TRBV7-9 and J usage is TRBJ1-6, with 7 bases lining up with TRBD1. J lost 7 bases, V lost 9 bases, and 12 bases had no gene match. CDR1 and CDR2 from the germline V gene are SEHNR and FQNEAQ (reference sequence). CDR3 size: 15 residues. The CDR3 coding sequence is TGTGCCAGTGGGCCCTTGGGGACAGTCAATTCACCCCTCCACTTT. This translates into CASGPLGTVNSPLHF. The whole variable domain, filled in from reference TRBV7-9 and TRBJ1-6, reads DTGVSQNPRHKITKRGQNVTFRCDPISEHNRLYWYRQTLGQGPEFLTYFQNEAQLEKSRLLSDRFSAERPKGSFSTLEIQRTEQGDSAMYLCASGPLGTVNSPLHFGNGTRLTVT.

The gene calls are TRBV5-4 and TRBJ2-4, with TRBD2 matching 9 bases. V shed 0 bases, J shed 9 bases, and the junction held 10 bases outside the gene matches. Germline V gene sequence: CDR1 SGHNT, CDR2 YYREEE (reference sequence). This CDR3 spans 16 amino acids. The CDR3 spells CASSLAELAGVGIQYF. CDR3 bases: TGTGCCAGCAGCTTGGCCGAGTTAGCGGGGGTTGGCATTCAGTACTTC.

This chain's CDR3 is CASSKGGLETEAFF. CDR3 sequence (DNA): TGTGCCAGTAGTAAGGGGGGGCTGGAAACTGAAGCTTTCTTT. This chain links TRBV19 with TRBJ1-1, with a possible D match to TRBD1 (6 bases). The CDR3 runs to 14 residues. V gave up 4 bases and J gave up 5 bases, with 14 bases separating them. Germline assignment: CDR1 LNHDA and CDR2 SQIVND (reference sequence).

In its sample, this clone was seen a few times. This chain joins TRBV18 and TRBJ2-1; D is perhaps TRBD1 or TRBD2 (5 bases each). Trimming took off 4 bases at V and 8 bases at J, with 12 bases between the two ends. The CDR3 consists of 13 residues. Germline CDR1 is KGHSH and CDR2 is LQKENI. The CDR3 DNA follows: TGTGCCAGCTCACTCAGACAGAGGGATGAGCAGTTCTTC. Its translation: CASSLRQRDEQFF.

This clone counts as large. The chain couples TRBV6-6 to TRBJ1-6; D might be TRBD1 (6 bases). V lost 2 bases and J lost 9, with 11 bases in between. The CDR3 runs 14 residues. Germline lookup yields CDR1 MNHNY and CDR2 SVGAGI (reference sequence). The CDR3 region is CASSYGDTVSPLHF. The CDR3 DNA is TGTGCCAGCAGTTACGGGGACACGGTTTCACCCCTCCACTTT.

Points on this clone: One junction end disagrees with the germline gene, perhaps due to a read error. The rearrangement links TRBV5-6 to TRBJ2-1; 7 positions match TRBD1. The CDR3 extends over 11 amino acids. Germline CDR1 and CDR2: SGHDT and YYEEEE. The CDR3 sequence: CASSLAGGSVF. In DNA form, the CDR3 reads TGTGCCAGCAGCTTGGCAGGGGGTAGCGTCTTC.

The V and J genes are TRBV7-2 and TRBJ1-5; D call uncertain. The CDR3 is 16 residues long. The ends were cut back, 5 bases at V and 0 bases at J, with 14 bases in the middle. The germline V gene encodes CDR1 SGHTA and CDR2 FQGNSA. The CDR3 coding sequence is TGTGCCAGCAGCGCCCGGAGGGTCGGTAGCAATCAGCCCCAGCATTTT. It encodes CASSARRVGSNQPQHF.

The rearrangement links TRBV7-9 to TRBJ1-4, with D possibly matching TRBD1 (5 bases). CDR1 SEHNR and CDR2 FQNEAQ come from the germline V gene (reference sequence). V was trimmed by 5 bases and J by 4 bases, leaving 11 bases between them. The CDR3 has 14 residues. The CDR3 sequence: CASSPSGGNEKLFF. As DNA, the CDR3 is TGTGCCAGCAGCCCCAGCGGGGGTAATGAAAAACTGTTTTTT.

The chain links TRBV9 to TRBJ2-3; D call uncertain. V was clipped by 0 bases and J by 0 bases, with 11 bases between them. CDR1 and CDR2 from the germline V gene are SGDLS and YYNGEE. The CDR3 covers 16 residues. The CDR3 DNA follows: TGTGCCAGCAGCGTAGTTGGGCTAACTAGCACAGATACGCAGTATTTT. The encoded protein is CASSVVGLTSTDTQYF. The full variable domain, completed using reference TRBV9 and TRBJ2-3, is DSGVTQTPKHLITATGQRVTLRCSPRSGDLSVYWYQQSLDQGLQFLIQYYNGEERAKGNILERFSAQQFPDLHSELNLSSLELGDSALYFCASSVVGLTSTDTQYFGPGTRLTVL.

The V call is TRBV18, the J call TRBJ2-1; 10 bases are a match to TRBD1. Germline V gene sequence: CDR1 KGHSH, CDR2 LQKENI. This CDR3 contains 15 residues. V shed 6 bases, J shed 4 bases, and the junction held 6 bases outside the gene matches. The CDR3 coding sequence is TGTGCCAGCTCGCGTGGGACAGGGGATTACAATGAGCAGTTCTTC. This gives the protein CASSRGTGDYNEQFF.

The chain recombines TRBV6-5 with TRBJ1-2, with 9 bases matching TRBD1. Germline-derived CDR1 and CDR2 are MNHEY and SVGAGI. Unmatched junction bases numbered 4, after V lost 5 bases and J lost 6 bases. The CDR3 is made up of 13 amino acids. In nucleotides, the CDR3 is TGTGCCAGCAGTGTAGGGACAGGGCATGGCTACACCTTC. Its protein product is CASSVGTGHGYTF.

This chain's CDR3 is CASSTDRDTEAFF. Here the CDR3 DNA reads TGTGCCAGTAGTACCGACAGGGACACTGAAGCTTTCTTT. This chain links TRBV19 with TRBJ1-1; the match to TRBD1 covers 7 bases. The CDR3 extends over 13 amino acids. Losses at the gene ends were 4 bases for V and 3 bases for J; bases not matched to a gene: 2. CDR1 is LNHDA, CDR2 SQIVND, per germline (reference sequence).

This clone came up once. The rearrangement links TRBV15 to TRBJ1-2; maybe TRBD1 (5 bases). In germline, CDR1 is LNHNV, CDR2 YYDKDF (reference sequence). This CDR3 has 15 amino acids. Trimming took 5 bases from V and 4 from J, leaving 17 bases between them. CDR3 sequence reads: CATSGHRDGIYGYTF. CDR3 bases: TGTGCCACCAGCGGTCATCGGGACGGGATCTATGGCTACACCTTC.

The chain joins TRBV7-9 to TRBJ2-5; tentatively, D is TRBD1 (6 bases). CDR1 SEHNR and CDR2 FQNEAQ come from the germline V gene (reference sequence). The V and J ends lost 5 bases and 9 bases respectively, with 16 bases between them. CDR3 size: 13 residues. CDR3 nucleotide sequence: TGTGCCAGCAGCGGGGGCCTCCTGAGGGCCCAGTACTTC. Translated: CASSGGLLRAQYF.